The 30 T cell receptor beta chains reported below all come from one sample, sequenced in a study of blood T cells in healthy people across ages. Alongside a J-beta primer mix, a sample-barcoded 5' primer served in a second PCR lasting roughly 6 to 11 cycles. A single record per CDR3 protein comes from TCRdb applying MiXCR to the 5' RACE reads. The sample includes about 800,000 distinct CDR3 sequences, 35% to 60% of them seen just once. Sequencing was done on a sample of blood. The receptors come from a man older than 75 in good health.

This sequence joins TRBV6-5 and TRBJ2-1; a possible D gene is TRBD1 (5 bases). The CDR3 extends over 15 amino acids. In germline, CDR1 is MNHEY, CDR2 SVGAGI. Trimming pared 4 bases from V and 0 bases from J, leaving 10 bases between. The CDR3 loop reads CASSSRQSSYNEQFF. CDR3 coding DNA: TGTGCCAGCAGTTCAAGACAGAGCTCCTACAATGAGCAGTTCTTC.

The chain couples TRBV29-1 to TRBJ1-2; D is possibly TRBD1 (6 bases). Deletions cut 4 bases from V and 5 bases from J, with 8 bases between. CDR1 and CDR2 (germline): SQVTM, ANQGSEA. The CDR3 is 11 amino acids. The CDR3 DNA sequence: TGCAGCGTTGGGACAGTATATGGCTACACCTTC. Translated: CSVGTVYGYTF.

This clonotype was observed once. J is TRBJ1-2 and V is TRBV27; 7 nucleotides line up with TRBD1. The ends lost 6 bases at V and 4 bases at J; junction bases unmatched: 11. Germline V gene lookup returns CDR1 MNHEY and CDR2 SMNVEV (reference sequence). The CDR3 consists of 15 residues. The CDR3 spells CASSHRGNSVYGYTF. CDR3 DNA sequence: TGTGCCAGCAGCCACAGGGGCAATTCCGTCTATGGCTACACCTTC.

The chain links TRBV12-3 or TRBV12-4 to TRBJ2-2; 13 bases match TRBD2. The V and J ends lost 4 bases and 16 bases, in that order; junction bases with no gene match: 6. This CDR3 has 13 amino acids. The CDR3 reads CASSSWTSGSWFF. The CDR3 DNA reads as TGTGCCAGCAGTTCCTGGACTAGCGGGAGTTGGTTTTTT.

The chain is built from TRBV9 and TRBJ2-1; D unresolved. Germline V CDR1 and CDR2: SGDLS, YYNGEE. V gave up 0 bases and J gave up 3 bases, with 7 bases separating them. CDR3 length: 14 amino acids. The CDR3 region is CASSVESLYNEQFF. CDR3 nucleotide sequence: TGTGCCAGCAGCGTAGAATCTCTCTACAATGAGCAGTTCTTC.

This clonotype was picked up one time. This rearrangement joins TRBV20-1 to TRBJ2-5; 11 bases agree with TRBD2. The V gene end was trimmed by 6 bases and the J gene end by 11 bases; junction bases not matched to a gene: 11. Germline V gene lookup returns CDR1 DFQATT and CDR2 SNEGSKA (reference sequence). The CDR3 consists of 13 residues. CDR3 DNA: TGCAGTGCACTCGGGACTAGCGGTCCGGAGCAGTACTTC. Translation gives CSALGTSGPEQYF.

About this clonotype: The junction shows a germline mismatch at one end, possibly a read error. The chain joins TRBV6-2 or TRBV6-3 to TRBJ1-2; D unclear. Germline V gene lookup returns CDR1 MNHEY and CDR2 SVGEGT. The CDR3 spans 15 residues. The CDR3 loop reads CAGSYSPWAACGYTF. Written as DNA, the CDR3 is TGTGCCGGCAGTTACTCGCCCTGGGCGGCCTGCGGCTACACCTTC.

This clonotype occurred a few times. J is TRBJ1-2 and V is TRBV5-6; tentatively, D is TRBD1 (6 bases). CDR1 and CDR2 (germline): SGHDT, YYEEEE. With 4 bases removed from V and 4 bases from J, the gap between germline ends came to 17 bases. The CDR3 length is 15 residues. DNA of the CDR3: TGTGCCAGCAGCGCTAGGGGGGGTGCAATCTATGGCTACACCTTC. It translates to CASSARGGAIYGYTF.

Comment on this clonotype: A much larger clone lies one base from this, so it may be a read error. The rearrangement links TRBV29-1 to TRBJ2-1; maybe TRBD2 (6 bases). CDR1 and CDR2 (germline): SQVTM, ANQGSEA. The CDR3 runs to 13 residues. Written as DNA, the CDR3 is TGCAGCGTTGATTCGCCTAGCGACAATGGGCAGTTCTTC. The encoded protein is CSVDSPSDNGQFF.

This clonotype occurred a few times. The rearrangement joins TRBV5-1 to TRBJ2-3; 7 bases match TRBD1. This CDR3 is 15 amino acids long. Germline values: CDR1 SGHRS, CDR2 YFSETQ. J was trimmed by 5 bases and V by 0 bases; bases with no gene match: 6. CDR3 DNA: TGCGCCAGCAGCTTGGAGGGGGCCCCGGGAGATACGCAGTATTTT. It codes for CASSLEGAPGDTQYF.

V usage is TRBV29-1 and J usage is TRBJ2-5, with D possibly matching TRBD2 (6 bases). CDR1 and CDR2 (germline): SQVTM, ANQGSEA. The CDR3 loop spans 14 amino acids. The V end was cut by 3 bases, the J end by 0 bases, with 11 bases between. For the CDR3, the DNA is TGCAGCGTTGAGGGGACTCCGTACCAAGAGACCCAGTACTTC. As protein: CSVEGTPYQETQYF.

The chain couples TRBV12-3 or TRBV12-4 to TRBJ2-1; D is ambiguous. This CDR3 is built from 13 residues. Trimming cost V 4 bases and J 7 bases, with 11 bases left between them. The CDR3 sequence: CASSSISKNEQFF. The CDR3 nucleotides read TGTGCCAGCAGTTCAATCTCGAAAAATGAGCAGTTCTTC.

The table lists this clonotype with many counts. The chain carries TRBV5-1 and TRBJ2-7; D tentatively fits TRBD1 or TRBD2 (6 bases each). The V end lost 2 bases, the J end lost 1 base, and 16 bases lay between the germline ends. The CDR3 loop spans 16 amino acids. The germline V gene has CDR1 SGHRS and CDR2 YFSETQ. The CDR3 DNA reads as TGCGCCAGCAGCTTAACCGCGGGACAACCTTCCTACGAGCAGTACTTC. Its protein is CASSLTAGQPSYEQYF.

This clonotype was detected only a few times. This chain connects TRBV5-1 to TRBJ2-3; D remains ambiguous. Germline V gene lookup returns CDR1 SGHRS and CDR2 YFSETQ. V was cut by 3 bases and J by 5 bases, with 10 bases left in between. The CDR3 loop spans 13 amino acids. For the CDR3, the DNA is TGCGCCAGCAGCTATTTAATAGTAGATACGCAGTATTTT. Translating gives CASSYLIVDTQYF.

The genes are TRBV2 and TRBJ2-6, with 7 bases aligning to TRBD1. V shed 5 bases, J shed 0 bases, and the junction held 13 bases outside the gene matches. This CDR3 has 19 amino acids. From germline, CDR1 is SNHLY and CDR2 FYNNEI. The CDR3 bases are TGTGCCAGCAGTAAGACCGGGACAGAATCTCGCTCTGGGGCCAACGTCCTGACTTTC. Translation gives CASSKTGTESRSGANVLTF.

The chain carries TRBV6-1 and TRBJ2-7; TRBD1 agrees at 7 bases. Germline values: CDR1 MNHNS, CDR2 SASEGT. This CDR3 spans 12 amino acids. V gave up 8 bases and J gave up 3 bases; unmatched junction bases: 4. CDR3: CASWDSIYEQYF. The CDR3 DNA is TGTGCCAGCTGGGACAGCATCTACGAGCAGTACTTC.

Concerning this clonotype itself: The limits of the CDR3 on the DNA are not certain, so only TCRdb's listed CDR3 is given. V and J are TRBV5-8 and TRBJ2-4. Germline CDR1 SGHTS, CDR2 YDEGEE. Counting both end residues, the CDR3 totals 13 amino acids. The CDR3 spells CASTFGPGYEQYF.

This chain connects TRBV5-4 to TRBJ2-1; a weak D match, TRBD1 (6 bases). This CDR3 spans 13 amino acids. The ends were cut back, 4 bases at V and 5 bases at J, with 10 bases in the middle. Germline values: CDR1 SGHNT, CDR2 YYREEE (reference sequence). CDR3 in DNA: TGTGCCAGCAGCACCGGACAGAACAATGAGCAGTTCTTC. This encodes CASSTGQNNEQFF.

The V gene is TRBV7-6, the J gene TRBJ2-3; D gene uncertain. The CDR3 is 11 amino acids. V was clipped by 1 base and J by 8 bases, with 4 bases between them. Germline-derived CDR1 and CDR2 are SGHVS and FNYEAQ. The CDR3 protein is CASSLGTTQYF. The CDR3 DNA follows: TGTGCCAGCAGCTTAGGAACTACGCAGTATTTT.

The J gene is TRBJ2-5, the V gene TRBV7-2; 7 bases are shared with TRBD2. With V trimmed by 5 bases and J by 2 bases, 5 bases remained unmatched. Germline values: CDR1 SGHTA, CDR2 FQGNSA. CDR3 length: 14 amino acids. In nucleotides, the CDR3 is TGTGCCAGCAGCGTCCCAGCGGGGCAAGAGACCCAGTACTTC. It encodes CASSVPAGQETQYF.

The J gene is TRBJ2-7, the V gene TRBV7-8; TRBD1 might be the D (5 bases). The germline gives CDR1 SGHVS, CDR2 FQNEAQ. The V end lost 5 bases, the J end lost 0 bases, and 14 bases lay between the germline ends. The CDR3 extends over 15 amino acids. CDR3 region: CASSRHQGPSYEQYF. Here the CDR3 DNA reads TGTGCCAGCAGCCGTCACCAGGGCCCCTCCTACGAGCAGTACTTC.

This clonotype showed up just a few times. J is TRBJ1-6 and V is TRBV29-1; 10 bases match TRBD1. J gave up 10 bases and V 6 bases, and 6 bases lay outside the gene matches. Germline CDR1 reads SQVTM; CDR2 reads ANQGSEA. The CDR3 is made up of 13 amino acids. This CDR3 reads CSVQTGGDSPLHF. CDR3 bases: TGCAGCGTACAGACAGGGGGCGACTCACCCCTCCACTTT.

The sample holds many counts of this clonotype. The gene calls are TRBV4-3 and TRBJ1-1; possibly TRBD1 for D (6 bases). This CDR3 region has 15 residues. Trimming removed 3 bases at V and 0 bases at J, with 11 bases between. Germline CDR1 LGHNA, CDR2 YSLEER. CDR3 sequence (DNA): TGCGCCAGCAGCCACTCGACAGGAGTGAACACTGAAGCTTTCTTT. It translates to CASSHSTGVNTEAFF.

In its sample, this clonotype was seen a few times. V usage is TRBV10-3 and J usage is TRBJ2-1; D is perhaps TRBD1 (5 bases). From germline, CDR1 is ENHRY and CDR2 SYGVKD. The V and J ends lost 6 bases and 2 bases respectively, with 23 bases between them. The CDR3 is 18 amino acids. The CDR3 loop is CAISDPVVVAGTYNEQFF. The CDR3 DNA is TGTGCCATCAGCGATCCTGTGGTGGTGGCAGGGACCTACAATGAGCAGTTCTTC.

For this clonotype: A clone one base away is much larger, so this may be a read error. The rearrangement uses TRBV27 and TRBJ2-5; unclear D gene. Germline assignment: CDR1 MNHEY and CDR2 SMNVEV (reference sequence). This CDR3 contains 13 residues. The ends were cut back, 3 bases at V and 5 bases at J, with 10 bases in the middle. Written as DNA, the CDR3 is TGTGCCAGCAGTTTGTGGGGTTGGGAGACCCAGTACTTC. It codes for CASSLWGWETQYF.

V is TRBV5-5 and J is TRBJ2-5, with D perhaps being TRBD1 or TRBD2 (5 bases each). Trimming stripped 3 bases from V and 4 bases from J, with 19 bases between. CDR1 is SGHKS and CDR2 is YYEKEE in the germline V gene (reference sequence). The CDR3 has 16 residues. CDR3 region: CASSSSRMGERETQYF. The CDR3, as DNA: TGTGCCAGCAGCTCGTCTAGGATGGGGGAGAGAGAGACCCAGTACTTC.

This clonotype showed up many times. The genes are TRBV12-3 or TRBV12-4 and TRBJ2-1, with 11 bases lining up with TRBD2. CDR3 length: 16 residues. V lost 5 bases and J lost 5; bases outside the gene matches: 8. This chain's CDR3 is CASSTYGTSGNNEQFF. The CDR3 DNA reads TGTGCCAGCAGTACATACGGGACTAGCGGAAACAATGAGCAGTTCTTC.

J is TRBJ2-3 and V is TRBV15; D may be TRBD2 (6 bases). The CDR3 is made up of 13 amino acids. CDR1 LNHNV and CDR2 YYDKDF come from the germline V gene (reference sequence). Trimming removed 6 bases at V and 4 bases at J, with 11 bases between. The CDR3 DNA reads TGTGCCACCAGAGCGGGTGTGGCAGATACGCAGTATTTT. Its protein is CATRAGVADTQYF.

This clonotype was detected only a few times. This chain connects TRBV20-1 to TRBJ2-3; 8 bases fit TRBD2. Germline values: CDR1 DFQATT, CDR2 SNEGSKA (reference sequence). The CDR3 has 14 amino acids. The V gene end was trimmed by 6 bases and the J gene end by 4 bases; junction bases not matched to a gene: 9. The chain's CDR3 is CSAPQSGGSDTQYF. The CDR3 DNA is TGCAGTGCCCCCCAGAGCGGGGGATCAGATACGCAGTATTTT.

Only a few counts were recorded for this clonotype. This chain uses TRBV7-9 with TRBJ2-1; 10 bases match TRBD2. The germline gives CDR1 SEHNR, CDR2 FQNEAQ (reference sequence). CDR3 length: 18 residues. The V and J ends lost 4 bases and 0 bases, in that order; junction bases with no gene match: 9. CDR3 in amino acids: CASSSLSGRGVSYNEQFF. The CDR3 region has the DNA TGTGCCAGCAGCTCCCTCAGCGGGAGGGGGGTCTCCTACAATGAGCAGTTCTTC.